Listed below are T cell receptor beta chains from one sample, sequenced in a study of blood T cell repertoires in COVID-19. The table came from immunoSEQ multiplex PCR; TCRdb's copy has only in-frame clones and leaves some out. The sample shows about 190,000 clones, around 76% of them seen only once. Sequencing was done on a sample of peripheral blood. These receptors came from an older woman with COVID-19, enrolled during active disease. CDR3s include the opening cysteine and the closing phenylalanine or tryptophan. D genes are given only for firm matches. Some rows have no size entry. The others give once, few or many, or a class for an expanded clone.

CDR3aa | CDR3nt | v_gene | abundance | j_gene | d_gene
CASSPSSGSPYEQYF | TGCGCCAGCAGCCCCTCTAGCGGGTCCCCCTACGAGCAGTACTTC | TRBV5-1 | . | TRBJ2-7 | TRBD2
CASRTSGVSNQPQHF | TGTGCCAGCAGAACTTCCGGGGTCAGCAATCAGCCCCAGCATTTT | TRBV28 | . | TRBJ1-5 | .
CATSRDRNVGGGETQYF | TGTGCCACCAGCAGAGATCGCAATGTAGGCGGGGGGGAGACCCAGTACTTC | TRBV15 | . | TRBJ2-5 | TRBD2
CASSPILLAGEPETQYF | TGTGCCAGCAGTCCCATCCTCCTAGCGGGGGAACCAGAGACCCAGTACTTC | TRBV27 | . | TRBJ2-5 | TRBD2
CASSPSSDTQYF | TGTGCCAGCAGCCCATCATCAGATACGCAGTATTTT | TRBV11-3 | . | TRBJ2-3 | .
CASSYGASRTDTQYF | TGTGCCAGCAGTTACGGGGCATCCCGGACAGATACGCAGTATTTT | TRBV6-2/TRBV6-3 | . | TRBJ2-3 | .
CASRADSSNQPQHF | TGTGCCAGCAGGGCCGACAGCTCAAATCAGCCCCAGCATTTT | TRBV2 | . | TRBJ1-5 | .
CASTRLGGGYGYTF | TGTGCCAGCACCCGACTCGGAGGTGGCTATGGCTACACCTTC | TRBV6-5 | . | TRBJ1-2 | .
CASSSPPTGTQYF | TGTGCCAGCAGTTCGCCCCCTACCGGGACCCAGTACTTC | TRBV6-2/TRBV6-3 | . | TRBJ2-5 | .
CASSYFPTGSYEQYF | TGTGCCAGCAGTTACTTCCCGACAGGGTCCTACGAGCAGTACTTC | TRBV6-5 | . | TRBJ2-7 | TRBD1
CASSLVRSFGGGYTF | TGTGCCAGCAGCTTAGTTCGATCCTTCGGAGGTGGCTACACCTTC | TRBV7-8 | . | TRBJ1-2 | .
CASSWGGGLEDYGYTF | TGCGCCAGCAGCTGGGGCGGGGGCTTGGAGGACTATGGCTACACCTTC | TRBV5-1 | many | TRBJ1-2 | .
CASSLTGQYEKLFF | TGCGCCAGCAGCTTGACCGGACAGTATGAAAAACTGTTTTTT | TRBV5-1 | . | TRBJ1-4 | .
CASRPGTSADTQYF | TGTGCCAGCAGACCCGGGACTAGCGCAGATACGCAGTATTTT | TRBV5-4 | . | TRBJ2-3 | TRBD2
CASSPTGVNTEAFF | TGCGCCAGCAGCCCGACAGGGGTGAACACTGAAGCTTTCTTT | TRBV5-1 | . | TRBJ1-1 | TRBD1
CASSGLVMAGELFF | TGTGCCAGCAGTGGGCTAGTTATGGCCGGGGAGCTGTTTTTT | TRBV2 | . | TRBJ2-2 | .
CATSRDSRGLAEETQYF | TGTGCCACCAGCAGAGATTCAAGGGGACTAGCGGAGGAGACCCAGTACTTC | TRBV15 | . | TRBJ2-5 | TRBD2
CSVDGTSGSVLNEQFF | TGCAGCGTTGACGGGACTAGCGGGTCGGTACTCAATGAGCAGTTCTTC | TRBV29-1 | . | TRBJ2-1 | TRBD2
CASSQTRVGNEQFF | TGTGCTAGCAGTCAGACTAGGGTGGGCAATGAGCAGTTCTTC | TRBV7-7 | . | TRBJ2-1 | .
CAAGVTGLNSPLHF | TGTGCCGCGGGCGTCACAGGGCTTAATTCACCCCTCCACTTT | TRBV6-5 | . | TRBJ1-6 | .
CASSIEGTGQETQYF | TGTGCCAGTAGTATAGAGGGGACAGGCCAAGAGACCCAGTACTTC | TRBV19 | . | TRBJ2-5 | TRBD1
CASTMGGFNYGYTF | TGTGCCAGCACCATGGGAGGATTTAACTATGGCTACACCTTC | TRBV28 | . | TRBJ1-2 | .
CATSRVTGYHQPQHF | TGTGCCACCAGCAGAGTGACAGGGTATCATCAGCCCCAGCATTTT | TRBV15 | . | TRBJ1-5 | TRBD1
CASSIQGAEPQHF | TGTGCCAGTAGTATACAGGGGGCGGAGCCCCAGCATTTT | TRBV19 | few | TRBJ1-5 | TRBD1
CASSFSRNTEAFF | TGTGCCAGCAGCTTTAGCCGGAACACTGAAGCTTTCTTT | TRBV11-1 | . | TRBJ1-1 | .
CASSLSGILRARNNEQFF | TGTGCCAGCAGTTTATCGGGGATACTCAGGGCGCGAAACAATGAGCAGTTCTTC | TRBV27 | . | TRBJ2-1 | .
CASSQETEGGSSYNEQFF | TGTGCCAGCAGCCAAGAGACAGAGGGGGGGAGCTCCTACAATGAGCAGTTCTTC | TRBV3-1/TRBV3-2 | . | TRBJ2-1 | .
CASSYAGLTGGNEQFF | TGTGCCAGCAGTTACGCGGGATTGACAGGGGGCAATGAGCAGTTCTTC | TRBV6-5 | . | TRBJ2-1 | TRBD1
CASSLEDRGYNEQFF | TGTGCCAGCAGCTTAGAGGACAGGGGGTACAATGAGCAGTTCTTC | TRBV7-2 | once | TRBJ2-1 | TRBD1
CASRQGDTEAFF | TGTGCCAGCCGACAGGGTGACACTGAAGCTTTCTTT | TRBV6-5 | few | TRBJ1-1 | TRBD1
CASSGTGSNSNQPQHF | TGTGCCAGCAGCGGCACAGGGTCTAATAGCAATCAGCCCCAGCATTTT | TRBV7-8 | . | TRBJ1-5 | .
CASSPRRTGSYGELFF | TGTGCCAGCAGCCCTCGGAGGACGGGGTCATACGGGGAGCTGTTTTTT | TRBV7-3 | . | TRBJ2-2 | .
CASSGPSGTIQETQYF | TGTGCCAGTAGTGGACCTAGCGGGACTATTCAAGAGACCCAGTACTTC | TRBV19 | . | TRBJ2-5 | TRBD2
CASSTTGGAYSPLHF | TGTGCCAGCAGCACCACAGGGGGCGCTTATTCACCCCTCCACTTT | TRBV27 | . | TRBJ1-6 | TRBD1
CASSVEAGGELFF | TGTGCCAGCAGCGTAGAGGCGGGCGGGGAGCTGTTTTTT | TRBV9 | . | TRBJ2-2 | .
CASSQAHSTGELFF | TGCGCCAGCAGCCAAGCCCATTCCACCGGGGAGCTGTTTTTT | TRBV4-3 | . | TRBJ2-2 | .